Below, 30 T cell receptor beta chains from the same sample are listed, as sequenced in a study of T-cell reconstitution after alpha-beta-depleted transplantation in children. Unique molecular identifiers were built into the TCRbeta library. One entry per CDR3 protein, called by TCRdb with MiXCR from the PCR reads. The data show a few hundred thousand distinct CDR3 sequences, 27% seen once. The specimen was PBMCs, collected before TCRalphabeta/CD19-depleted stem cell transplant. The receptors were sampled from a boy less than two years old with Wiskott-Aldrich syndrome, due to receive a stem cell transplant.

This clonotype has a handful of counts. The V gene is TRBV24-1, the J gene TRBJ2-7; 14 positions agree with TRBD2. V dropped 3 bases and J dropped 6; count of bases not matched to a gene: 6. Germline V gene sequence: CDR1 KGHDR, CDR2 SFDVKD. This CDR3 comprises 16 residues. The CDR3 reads CATSDDTGTSGSEQYF. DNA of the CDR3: TGTGCCACCAGTGATGACACAGGGACTAGCGGGAGCGAGCAGTACTTC.

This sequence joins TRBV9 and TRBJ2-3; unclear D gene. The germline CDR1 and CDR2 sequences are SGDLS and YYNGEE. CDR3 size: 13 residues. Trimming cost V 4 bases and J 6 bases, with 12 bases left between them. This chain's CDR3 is CASSLRTGDTQYF. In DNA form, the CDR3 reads TGTGCCAGCAGCCTAAGGACCGGGGATACGCAGTATTTT.

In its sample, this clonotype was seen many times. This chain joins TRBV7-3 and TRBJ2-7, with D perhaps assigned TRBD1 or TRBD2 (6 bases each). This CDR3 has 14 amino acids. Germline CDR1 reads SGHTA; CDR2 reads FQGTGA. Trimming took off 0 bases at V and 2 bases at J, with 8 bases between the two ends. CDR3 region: CASSLTGGAYEQYF. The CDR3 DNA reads TGTGCCAGCAGCTTAACGGGGGGCGCCTACGAGCAGTACTTC.

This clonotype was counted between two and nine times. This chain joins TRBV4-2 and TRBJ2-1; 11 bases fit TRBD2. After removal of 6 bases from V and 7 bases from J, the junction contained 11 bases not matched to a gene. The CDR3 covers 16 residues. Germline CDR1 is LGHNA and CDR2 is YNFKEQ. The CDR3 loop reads CASSSWLAGGWNEQFF. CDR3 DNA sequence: TGTGCCAGCAGTTCATGGCTAGCGGGAGGTTGGAATGAGCAGTTCTTC.

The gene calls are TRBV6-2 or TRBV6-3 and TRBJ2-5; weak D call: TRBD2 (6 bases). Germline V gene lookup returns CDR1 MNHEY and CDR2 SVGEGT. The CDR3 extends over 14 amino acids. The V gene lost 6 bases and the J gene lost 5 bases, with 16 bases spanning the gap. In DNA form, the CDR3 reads TGTGCCAGCAGGCCGAGCGGCAGCGGGGAGACCCAGTACTTC. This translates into CASRPSGSGETQYF.

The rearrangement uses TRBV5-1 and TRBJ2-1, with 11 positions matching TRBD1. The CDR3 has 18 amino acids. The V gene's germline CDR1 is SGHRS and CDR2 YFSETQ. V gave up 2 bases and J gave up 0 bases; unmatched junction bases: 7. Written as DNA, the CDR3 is TGCGCCAGCAGCTTCGGGGACAGGGGGGCGAGCTCCTACAATGAGCAGTTCTTC. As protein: CASSFGDRGASSYNEQFF.

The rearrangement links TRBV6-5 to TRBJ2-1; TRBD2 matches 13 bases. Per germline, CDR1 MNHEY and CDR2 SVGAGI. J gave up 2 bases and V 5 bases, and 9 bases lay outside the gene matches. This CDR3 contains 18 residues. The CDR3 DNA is TGTGCCAGCAGTCACCTCGGGACTAGCGGGAACCCCTACAATGAGCAGTTCTTC. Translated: CASSHLGTSGNPYNEQFF.

CDR3 DNA sequence: TGTGCCAGCAGCAAAGAAAGGGACAGGGGGCATTGGCAGCCCCAGCATTTT. Translating gives CASSKERDRGHWQPQHF. The V call is TRBV21-1, the J call TRBJ1-5; TRBD1 reflects the table's D call only, with no check against the DNA. TRBV21-1 is a listed pseudogene. CDR3 length: 17 residues.

The CDR3 region is CATSASSASSYNEQFF. The CDR3 DNA follows: TGTGCCACCAGTGCGTCTAGCGCCTCGTCCTACAATGAGCAGTTCTTC. The chain couples TRBV24-1 to TRBJ2-1; tentative D call: TRBD2 (6 bases). Germline V gene lookup returns CDR1 KGHDR and CDR2 SFDVKD. The CDR3 loop spans 16 amino acids. V was trimmed by 5 bases and J by 1 base, leaving 14 bases between them.

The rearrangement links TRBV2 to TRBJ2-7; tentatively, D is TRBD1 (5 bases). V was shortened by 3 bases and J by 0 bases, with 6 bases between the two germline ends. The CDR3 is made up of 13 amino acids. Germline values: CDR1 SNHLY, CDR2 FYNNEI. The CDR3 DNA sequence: TGTGCCAGCAGTGAGCAGGGCTCCTACGAGCAGTACTTC. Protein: CASSEQGSYEQYF.

The CDR3 loop reads CASTRGGVTGELFF. CDR3 sequence (DNA): TGTGCCAGCACCCGGGGGGGCGTAACCGGGGAGCTGTTTTTT. The J gene is TRBJ2-2, the V gene TRBV7-2; 8 bases line up with TRBD2. The germline gives CDR1 SGHTA, CDR2 FQGNSA. V shed 7 bases and J 5 bases; nucleotides not matched to a gene: 6. This CDR3 contains 14 residues. The entire variable domain, with the rest obtained from reference TRBV7-2 and TRBJ2-2, is as follows: GAGVSQSPSNKVTEKGKDVELRCDPISGHTALYWYRQSLGQGLEFLIYFQGNSAPDKSGLPSDRFSAERTGGSVSTLTIQRTQQEDSAVYLCASTRGGVTGELFFGEGSRLTVL.

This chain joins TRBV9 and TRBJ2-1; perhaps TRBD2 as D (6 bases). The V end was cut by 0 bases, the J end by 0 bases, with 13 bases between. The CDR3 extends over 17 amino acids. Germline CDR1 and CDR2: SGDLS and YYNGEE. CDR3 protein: CASSVASIGSSYNEQFF. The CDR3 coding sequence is TGTGCCAGCAGCGTAGCTTCCATCGGGAGCTCCTACAATGAGCAGTTCTTC.

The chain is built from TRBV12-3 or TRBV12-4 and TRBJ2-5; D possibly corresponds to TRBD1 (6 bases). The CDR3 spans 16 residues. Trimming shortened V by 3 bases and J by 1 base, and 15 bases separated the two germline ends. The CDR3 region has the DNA TGTGCCAGCAGTTTGCGGCCAGGGGAAGGCCAAGAGACCCAGTACTTC. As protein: CASSLRPGEGQETQYF.

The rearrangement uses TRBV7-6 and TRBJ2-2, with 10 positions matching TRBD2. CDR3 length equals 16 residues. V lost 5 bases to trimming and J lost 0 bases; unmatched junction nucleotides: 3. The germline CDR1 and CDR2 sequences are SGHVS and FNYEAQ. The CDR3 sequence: CASSVLAGTNTGELFF. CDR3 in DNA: TGTGCCAGCAGCGTACTAGCGGGAACGAACACCGGGGAGCTGTTTTTT.

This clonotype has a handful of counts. CDR3 region: CASSLVQRGAYEQYF. The CDR3 nucleotides read TGCGCCAGCAGCTTGGTTCAGCGGGGGGCCTACGAGCAGTACTTC. The chain is built from TRBV5-1 and TRBJ2-7; TRBD2 matches 9 bases. The V segment lost 0 bases and the J segment 2 bases; nucleotides outside the gene matches: 3. Germline assignment: CDR1 SGHRS and CDR2 YFSETQ. The CDR3 sequence is 15 residues long.

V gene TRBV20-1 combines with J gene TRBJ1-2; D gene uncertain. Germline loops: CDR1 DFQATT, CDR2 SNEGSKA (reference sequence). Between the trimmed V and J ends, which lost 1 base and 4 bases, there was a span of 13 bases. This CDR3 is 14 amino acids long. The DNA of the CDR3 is TGCAGTGCTAGAGGGGGAAAAAACCTCTATGGCTACACCTTC. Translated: CSARGGKNLYGYTF.

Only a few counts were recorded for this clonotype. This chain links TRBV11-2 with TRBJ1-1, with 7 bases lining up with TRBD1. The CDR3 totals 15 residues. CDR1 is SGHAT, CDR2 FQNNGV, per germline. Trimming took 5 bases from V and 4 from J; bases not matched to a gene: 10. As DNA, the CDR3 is TGTGCCAGCAGCGTAGGACAGGCTTGGAGCACTGAAGCTTTCTTT. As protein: CASSVGQAWSTEAFF. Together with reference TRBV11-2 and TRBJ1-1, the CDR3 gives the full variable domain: EAGVAQSPRYKIIEKRQSVAFWCNPISGHATLYWYQQILGQGPKLLIQFQNNGVVDDSQLPKDRFSAERLKGVDSTLKIQPAKLEDSAVYLCASSVGQAWSTEAFFGQGTRLTVV.

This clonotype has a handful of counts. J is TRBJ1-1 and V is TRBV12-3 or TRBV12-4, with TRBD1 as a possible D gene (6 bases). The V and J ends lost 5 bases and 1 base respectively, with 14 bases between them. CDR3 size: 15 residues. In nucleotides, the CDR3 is TGTGCCAGCAGTGCCCAGACAGGCGCGAACACTGAAGCTTTCTTT. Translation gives CASSAQTGANTEAFF.

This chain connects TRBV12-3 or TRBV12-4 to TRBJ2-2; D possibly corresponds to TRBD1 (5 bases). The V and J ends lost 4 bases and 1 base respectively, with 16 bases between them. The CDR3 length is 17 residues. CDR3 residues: CASSSPDRAQNTGELFF. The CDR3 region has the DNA TGTGCCAGCAGTTCCCCTGACAGAGCTCAGAACACCGGGGAGCTGTTTTTT.

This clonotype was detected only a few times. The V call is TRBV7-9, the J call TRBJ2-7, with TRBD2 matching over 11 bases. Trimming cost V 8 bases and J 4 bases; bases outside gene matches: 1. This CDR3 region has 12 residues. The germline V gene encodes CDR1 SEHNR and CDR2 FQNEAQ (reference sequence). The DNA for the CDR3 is TGTGCCAGCGTAGCGGGAGGGTACGAGCAGTACTTC. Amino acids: CASVAGGYEQYF.

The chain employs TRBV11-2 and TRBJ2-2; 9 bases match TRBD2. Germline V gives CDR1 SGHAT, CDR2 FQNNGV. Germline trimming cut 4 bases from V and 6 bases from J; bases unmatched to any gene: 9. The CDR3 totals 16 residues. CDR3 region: CASSSDLAGVAGELFF. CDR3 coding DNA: TGTGCCAGCAGCTCTGATTTAGCGGGAGTCGCCGGGGAGCTGTTTTTT.

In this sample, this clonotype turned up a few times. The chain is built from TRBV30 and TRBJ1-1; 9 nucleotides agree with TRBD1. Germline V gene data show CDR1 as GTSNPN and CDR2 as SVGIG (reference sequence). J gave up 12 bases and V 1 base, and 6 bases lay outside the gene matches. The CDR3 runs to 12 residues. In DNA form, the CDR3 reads TGTGCCTGGAGTGAAACGGGGACAGGGACTTTCTTT. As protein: CAWSETGTGTFF.

CDR3 residues: CASSQETRSHNEKLFF. The CDR3 DNA follows: TGTGCCAGCAGTCAGGAGACAAGGTCCCATAATGAAAAACTGTTTTTT. The chain uses TRBV12-3 or TRBV12-4 and TRBJ1-4, with no clear D. V was pared by 5 bases and J by 4 bases, with 17 bases between. CDR3 length: 16 amino acids.

For the CDR3, the DNA is TGTGCCACCAGCAGAGCCTGGCAGGAGGGCCCAAATGAGCAGTTCTTC. Translation gives CATSRAWQEGPNEQFF. V and J are TRBV15 and TRBJ2-1; weak D call: TRBD2 (6 bases). CDR3 length equals 16 residues. In germline, CDR1 is LNHNV, CDR2 YYDKDF (reference sequence). V dropped 1 base and J dropped 7 bases, with 17 bases sitting between them.

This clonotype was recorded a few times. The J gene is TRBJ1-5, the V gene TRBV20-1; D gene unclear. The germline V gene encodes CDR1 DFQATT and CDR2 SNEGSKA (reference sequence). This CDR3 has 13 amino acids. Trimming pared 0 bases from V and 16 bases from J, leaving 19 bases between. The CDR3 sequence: CSARENSFWPPHF. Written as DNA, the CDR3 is TGCAGTGCTAGAGAAAACAGCTTTTGGCCCCCACATTTT.

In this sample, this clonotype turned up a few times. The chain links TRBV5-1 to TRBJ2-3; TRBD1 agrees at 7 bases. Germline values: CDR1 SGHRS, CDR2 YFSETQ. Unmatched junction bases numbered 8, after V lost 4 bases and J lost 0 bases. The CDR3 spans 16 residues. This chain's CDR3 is CASSVLTGASTDTQYF. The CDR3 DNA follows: TGCGCCAGCAGCGTACTAACAGGGGCGAGCACAGATACGCAGTATTTT.

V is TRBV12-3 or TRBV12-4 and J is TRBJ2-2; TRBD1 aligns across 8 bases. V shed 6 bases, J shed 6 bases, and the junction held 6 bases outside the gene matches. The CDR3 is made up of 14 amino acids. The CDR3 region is CASSPDRVAGELFF. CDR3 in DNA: TGTGCCAGCAGCCCGGACAGGGTTGCCGGGGAGCTGTTTTTT.

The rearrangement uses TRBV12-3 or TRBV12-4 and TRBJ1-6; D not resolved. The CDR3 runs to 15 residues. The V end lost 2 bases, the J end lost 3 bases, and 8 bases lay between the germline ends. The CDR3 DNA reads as TGTGCCAGCAGTTTATCGGGGAACTATAATTCACCCCTCCACTTT. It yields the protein CASSLSGNYNSPLHF.

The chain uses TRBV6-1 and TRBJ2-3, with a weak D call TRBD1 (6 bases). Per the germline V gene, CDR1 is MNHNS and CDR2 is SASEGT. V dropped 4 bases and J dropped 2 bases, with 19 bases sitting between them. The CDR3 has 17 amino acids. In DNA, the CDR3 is TGTGCCAGCAGTGGGACTTCCGGGACATTGATCACAGATACGCAGTATTTT. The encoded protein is CASSGTSGTLITDTQYF.

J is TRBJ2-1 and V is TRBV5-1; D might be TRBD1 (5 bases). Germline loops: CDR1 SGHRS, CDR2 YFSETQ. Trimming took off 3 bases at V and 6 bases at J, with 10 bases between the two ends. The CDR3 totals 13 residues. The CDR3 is CASSSKRGNEQFF. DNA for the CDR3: TGCGCCAGCAGCTCTAAAAGGGGCAATGAGCAGTTCTTC.